This T cell receptor beta chain came from a study of blood T cell repertoires in COVID-19 (dated by TCRdb to 2020 to 2022). Describing the broader study: Samples from collaborators originated in the United States, Italy and Spain and spanned both the acute and convalescent phases of COVID-19. The prospective study material was composed of cDNA or gDNA derived from T cells, B-cell-depleted T cells, or PBMCs. The dataset comprised deeply sampled blood TCRbeta repertoires from subjects exposed to, actively infected with, or recovered from COVID-19. The repertoires were released in a freely available public database intended as a resource for research on the immune response to SARS-CoV-2. Samples were obtained from the ongoing ImmuneRACE study (first 160 participants) and from over 1,000 subjects provided by 6 global collaborators. Sample metadata almost always included a de-identified subject ID, COVID-19 status, age in years and sex. Where available, HLA class I and class II types were obtained from metadata supplied by the sample provider rather than from assay-based typing.

The collaborating institutions used their own protocols to collect whole blood in K2EDTA tubes. For TCRbeta analysis, collaborators shipped samples in one of three forms: frozen whole blood, isolated PBMCs, or DNA extracted from either of those sample types. The cysteine opens and the phenylalanine closes a CDR3 of 14 amino acids. The read is trimmed to its CDR3 DNA, 42 bases read in frame from base 1. V is cut back by 9 bases and J by 3 bases, with 10 bases in the junction unmatched. Based on the germline V gene, the CDR1 and CDR2 sequences are MNHEY and SVGAGI. Note on this clone: There is no known antigen for this receptor. It has no much larger one-base neighbor in the sample; base qualities were not kept.

The study at large found these results: The quantity of clinical and demographic metadata differed by source and by participant and was supplied without curation.

TCRbeta CDR3 regions were amplified from genomic DNA by means of the immunoSEQ Assay, a bias-controlled multiplex PCR. In the paper's pipeline: The number of nucleated cells in each sample was estimated from the amplification of reference gene primers within the assay. Sequence reads were collapsed and filtered to measure the absolute abundance of every unique TCRbeta CDR3 rearrangement. For each sample, productive Simpson clonality was calculated as the square root of Simpson's diversity index over productive rearrangements. TCRdb stores this immuneACCESS table with in-frame sequences only. Part of the clones is absent; in the studies checked, under half of the shortfall reflects unresolved V genes, and no reason is known for the rest. V, J and clone size are those of that table, while D and trimming were read from the DNA. This sample is represented by 210,000 or so clones; around 86% of them were singletons. About 6.7% of the sample rests with the top ten.

This receptor chain uses TRBV6-5 and TRBJ1-2, and 7 junctional nucleotides match TRBD1. This receptor was obtained from a man aged 35 to 55 with acute or convalescent COVID-19. Specimen: peripheral blood. The sequence in DNA is TGTGCCAGTACCCCAGGGGGGCGCGACTATGGCTACACCTTC. Translated, it gives CASTPGGRDYGYTF.